The entry that follows covers one TCR beta chain sequence. Its antigen remains unidentified. At one end, the junction sequence differs from germline, possibly due to a read error. To prepare the library, PCR was applied. Instrument on record: Illumina HiSeq 2500. To reduce PCR and sequencing biases, unique molecular identifiers were built into the TCR beta cDNA libraries. Per 1 to 10 million input T cells, roughly 500,000 cDNA molecules were obtained, such that each molecule approximated one T cell. The patient libraries were prepared and sequenced with the same protocol used for the earlier healthy control dataset. Within a given batch, samples were prepared together, multiplexed and sequenced on the same HiSeq lane. Under the source paper's analysis protocol: Raw barcoded reads were processed with MIGEC, and single-read molecular identifier groups were discarded before consensus assembly and CDR3 extraction. Clonotype tables were post-analysed with VDJtools, normalizing diversity by down-sampling all datasets to the smallest sample size. Repertoire overlap clustering matched CDR3 amino acid but not nucleotide sequences to correct batch-related cross-sample contamination. TCRdb reprocessing: public reads trimmed at Q25 with fastp, clones called with MiXCR, in-frame beta chains kept. Each CDR3 protein gets just one entry, which takes the most common genes and DNA from the rows behind it. For this entry, the V and J calls and clone size follow TCRdb and not the study's own pipeline. The sample table holds about 460,000 distinct CDR3 sequences, of which nearly 45% were seen once. 9.5% to 13% of the sample rests with the top ten.

TCR beta repertoires were profiled from peripheral blood of more than ten young patients with multiple sclerosis to demonstrate the VDJtools post-analysis software. The patients with multiple sclerosis were children and adolescents between about 6 and 16 years of age. These data come from a study of post-analysis software for immune sequencing data (dated by TCRdb to between 2014 and 2017). Regarding the research as a whole: Relapsing-remitting, secondary progressive and progressive-relapsing multiple sclerosis were recorded as disease courses, and subtype annotation was lacking for some patients. Patient repertoires were compared against 10 to 12 previously published healthy control repertoires from donors aged about 6 to 27 years. A subset of samples was prepared in parallel using single-end sample barcoding, then pooled and co-amplified after Illumina adapter ligation. What the authors observed across the whole study: Significantly higher frequencies in patients than in controls were found for roughly 5 TRBV segments, including TRBV5-6, TRBV5-1 and TRBV20-1. Significantly lower normalized Chao1 diversity was found in multiple sclerosis patients than in controls, suggesting substantial peripheral T-cell clonal expansion. The multiple sclerosis patient group was slightly younger than the control group. When samples were clustered directly using the F measure, samples prepared in the same batch co-clustered strongly, which prompted a batch-effect correction.

Looking up the germline V gene yields CDR1 ENHRY and CDR2 SYGVKD. CDR3 length: 14 amino acids, cysteine to phenylalanine. The kept DNA is CDR3 alone, 42 bases in frame from the first base. The sample comprised blood. The receptor was derived from a girl between 5 and 17 years old with multiple sclerosis. This chain joins TRBV10-3 to TRBJ2-3; TRBD2 fits 11 bases in the junction. The CDR3 has the sequence CAISPTSGIDTRYF. The nucleotides read TGTGCCATCAGCCCGACTAGCGGGATAGATACGCGGTATTTT.